This T cell receptor (beta chain) emerged from a study of radiation and T cells in renal cell carcinoma. Study context: Nephrectomy followed 15 Gy stereotactic body radiation by 4 weeks.

Regarding this clone: Its antigen is not known.

Study-wide points: Pretreatment tumor biopsies were lacking, so baseline clonotypes are unknown. Top tumor clonotypes rose in blood 2 weeks post-radiation, then contracted.

Repertoires were generated with immunoSEQ multiplex PCR, while TCRdb's copy carries only in-frame clones and drops some. The table has about 26,000 clones, over 70% seen once. Time point indicated: blood 2 weeks post-SBRT. The sample's treatment: 15 Gy SBRT to primary tumor, nephrectomy 4 weeks later. Serial blood draws occurred at baseline and 2 and 4 weeks post-SBRT. V was cut by 0 bases and J by 8 bases, with 14 bases left in between. This CDR3 is 15 amino acids long. Germline values: CDR1 SGHKS, CDR2 YYEKEE (reference sequence). This sequence originates from a man aged 60 to 69 with renal cell carcinoma. The specimen was blood, collected from a patient whose treatment included radiotherapy and nephrectomy. The chain combines TRBV5-5 with TRBJ1-4; the D gene is possibly TRBD1 (5 bases). CDR3 coding DNA: TGTGCCAGCAGCTTGGAATGGGGCGTCGACGAAAAACTGTTTTTT. Protein: CASSLEWGVDEKLFF. Filled out from reference TRBV5-5 and TRBJ1-4, the complete variable domain reads DAGVTQSPTHLIKTRGQQVTLRCSPISGHKSVSWYQQVLGQGPQFIFQYYEKEERGRGNFPDRFSARQFPNYSSELNVNALLLGDSALYLCASSLEWGVDEKLFFGSGTQLSVL.